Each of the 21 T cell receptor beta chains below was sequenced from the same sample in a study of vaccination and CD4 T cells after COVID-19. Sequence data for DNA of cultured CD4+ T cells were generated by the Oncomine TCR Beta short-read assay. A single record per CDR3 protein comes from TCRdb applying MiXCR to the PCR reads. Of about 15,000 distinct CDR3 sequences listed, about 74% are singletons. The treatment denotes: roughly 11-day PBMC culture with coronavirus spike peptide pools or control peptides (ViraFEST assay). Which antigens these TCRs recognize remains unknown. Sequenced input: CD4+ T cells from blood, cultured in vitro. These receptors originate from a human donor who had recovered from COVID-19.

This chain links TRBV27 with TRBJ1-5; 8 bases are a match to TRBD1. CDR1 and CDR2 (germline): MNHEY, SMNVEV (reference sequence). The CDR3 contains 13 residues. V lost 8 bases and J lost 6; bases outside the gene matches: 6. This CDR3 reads CASRGDRLQPQHF. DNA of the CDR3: TGTGCCAGCCGGGGGGACAGGCTTCAGCCCCAGCATTTT.

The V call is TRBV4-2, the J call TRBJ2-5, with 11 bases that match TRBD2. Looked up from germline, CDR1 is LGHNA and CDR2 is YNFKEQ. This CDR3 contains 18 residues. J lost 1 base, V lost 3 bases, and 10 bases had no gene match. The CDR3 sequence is CASSHGGIAGGLQETQYF. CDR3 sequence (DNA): TGTGCCAGCAGCCATGGAGGAATAGCGGGAGGGCTCCAAGAGACCCAGTACTTC.

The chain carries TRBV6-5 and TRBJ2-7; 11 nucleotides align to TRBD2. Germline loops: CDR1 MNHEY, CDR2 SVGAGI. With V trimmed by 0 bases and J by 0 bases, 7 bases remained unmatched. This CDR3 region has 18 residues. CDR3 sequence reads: CASSYSGTSGFSSYEQYF. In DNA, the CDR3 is TGTGCCAGCAGTTACTCCGGGACTAGCGGCTTTAGCTCCTACGAGCAGTACTTC.

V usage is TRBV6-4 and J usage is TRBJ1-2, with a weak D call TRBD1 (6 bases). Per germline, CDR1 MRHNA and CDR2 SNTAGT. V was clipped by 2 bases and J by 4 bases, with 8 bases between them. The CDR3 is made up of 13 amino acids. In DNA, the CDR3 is TGTGCCAGCAGTGACGGGGGCAGCTATGGCTACACCTTC. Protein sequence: CASSDGGSYGYTF.

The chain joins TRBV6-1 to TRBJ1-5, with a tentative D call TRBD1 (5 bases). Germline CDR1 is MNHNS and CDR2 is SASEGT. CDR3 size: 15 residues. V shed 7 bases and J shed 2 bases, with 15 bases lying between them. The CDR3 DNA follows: TGTGCCAGCACCCTCGACGGGGGACGCAATCAGCCCCAGCATTTT. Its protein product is CASTLDGGRNQPQHF.

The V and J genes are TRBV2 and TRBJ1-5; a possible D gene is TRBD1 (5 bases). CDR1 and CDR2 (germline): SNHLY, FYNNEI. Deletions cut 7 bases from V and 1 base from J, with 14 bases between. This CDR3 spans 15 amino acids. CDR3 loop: CASTVPRGSNQPQHF. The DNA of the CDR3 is TGTGCCAGCACGGTCCCCCGGGGGAGCAATCAGCCCCAGCATTTT.

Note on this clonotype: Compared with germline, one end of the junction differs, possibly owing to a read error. CDR3 amino acids: CAISESGQIYGYTF. The CDR3 DNA reads TGTGCCATCAGTGAGTCAGGGCAAATCTATGGCTACACCTTC. The chain links TRBV6-1 to TRBJ1-2; D might be TRBD1 (5 bases). Germline loops: CDR1 MNHNS, CDR2 SASEGT. The CDR3 length is 14 residues.

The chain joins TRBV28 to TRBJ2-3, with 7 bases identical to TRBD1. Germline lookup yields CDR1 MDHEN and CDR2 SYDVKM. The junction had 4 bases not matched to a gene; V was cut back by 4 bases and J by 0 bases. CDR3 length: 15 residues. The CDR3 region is CASSSTGPSTDTQYF. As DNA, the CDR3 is TGTGCCAGCAGTTCGACAGGGCCAAGCACAGATACGCAGTATTTT.

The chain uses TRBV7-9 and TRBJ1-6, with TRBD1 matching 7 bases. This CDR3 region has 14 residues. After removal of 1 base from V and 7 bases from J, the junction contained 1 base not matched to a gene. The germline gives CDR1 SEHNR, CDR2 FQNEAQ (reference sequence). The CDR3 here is CASSLVGGNSPLHF. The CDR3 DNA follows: TGTGCCAGCAGCTTAGTAGGGGGCAATTCACCCCTCCACTTT. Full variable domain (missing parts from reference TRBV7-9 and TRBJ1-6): DTGVSQNPRHKITKRGQNVTFRCDPISEHNRLYWYRQTLGQGPEFLTYFQNEAQLEKSRLLSDRFSAERPKGSFSTLEIQRTEQGDSAMYLCASSLVGGNSPLHFGNGTRLTVT.

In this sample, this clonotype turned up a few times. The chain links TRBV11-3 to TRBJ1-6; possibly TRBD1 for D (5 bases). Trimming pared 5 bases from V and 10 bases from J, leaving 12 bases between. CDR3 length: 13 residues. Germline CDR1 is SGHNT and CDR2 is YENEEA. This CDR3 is CASSLIRDSPLHF. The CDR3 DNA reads TGTGCCAGCAGCCTCATCCGGGACTCACCCCTCCACTTT.

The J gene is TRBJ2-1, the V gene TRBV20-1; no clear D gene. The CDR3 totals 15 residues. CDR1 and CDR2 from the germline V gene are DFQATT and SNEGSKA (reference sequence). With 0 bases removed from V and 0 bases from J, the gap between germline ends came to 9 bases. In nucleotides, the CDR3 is TGCAGTGCTAGAGATGATTTGGGCTCCTACAATGAGCAGTTCTTC. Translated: CSARDDLGSYNEQFF.

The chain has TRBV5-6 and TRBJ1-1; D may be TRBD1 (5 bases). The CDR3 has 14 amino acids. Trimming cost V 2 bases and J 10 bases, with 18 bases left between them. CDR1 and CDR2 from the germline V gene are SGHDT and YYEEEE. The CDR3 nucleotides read TGTGCCAGCAGCTTTCTTACAGGCCCCGAGGGAGCTTTCTTT. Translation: CASSFLTGPEGAFF. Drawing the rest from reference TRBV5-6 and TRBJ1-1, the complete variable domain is DAGVTQSPTHLIKTRGQQVTLRCSPKSGHDTVSWYQQALGQGPQFIFQYYEEEERQRGNFPDRFSGHQFPNYSSELNVNALLLGDSALYLCASSFLTGPEGAFFGQGTRLTVV.

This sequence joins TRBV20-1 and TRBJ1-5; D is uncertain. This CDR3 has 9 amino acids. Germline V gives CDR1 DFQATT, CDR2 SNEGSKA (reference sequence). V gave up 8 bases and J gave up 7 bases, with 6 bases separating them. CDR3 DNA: TGCAGTACCGGACAGCCCCAGCATTTT. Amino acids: CSTGQPQHF.

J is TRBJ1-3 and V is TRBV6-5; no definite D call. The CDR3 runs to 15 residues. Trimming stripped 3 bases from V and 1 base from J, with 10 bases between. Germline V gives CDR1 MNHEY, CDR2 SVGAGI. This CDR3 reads CASSYGDGSGNTIYF. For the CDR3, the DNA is TGTGCCAGCAGTTATGGGGATGGGTCTGGAAACACCATATATTTT.

This CDR3 reads CASSSGAPGNTIYF. The CDR3 nucleotides are TGTGCCAGCAGCTCTGGGGCGCCTGGAAACACCATATATTTT. This chain connects TRBV7-2 to TRBJ1-3; the D gene is possibly TRBD1 (5 bases). V dropped 4 bases and J dropped 2 bases, with 9 bases sitting between them. This CDR3 spans 14 amino acids. Germline V gives CDR1 SGHTA, CDR2 FQGNSA.

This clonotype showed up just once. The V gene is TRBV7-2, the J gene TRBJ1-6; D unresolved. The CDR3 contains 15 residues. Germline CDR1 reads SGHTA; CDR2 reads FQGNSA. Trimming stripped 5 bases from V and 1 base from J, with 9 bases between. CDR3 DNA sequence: TGTGCCAGCAGCCCTACACGATCCTATAATTCACCCCTCCACTTT. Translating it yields CASSPTRSYNSPLHF.

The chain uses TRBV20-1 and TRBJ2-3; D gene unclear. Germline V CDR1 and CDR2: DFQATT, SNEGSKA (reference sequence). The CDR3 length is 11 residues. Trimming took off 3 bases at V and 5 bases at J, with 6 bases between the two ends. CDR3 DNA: TGCAGTGCTAGGGTAGGAGATACGCAGTATTTT. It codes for CSARVGDTQYF.

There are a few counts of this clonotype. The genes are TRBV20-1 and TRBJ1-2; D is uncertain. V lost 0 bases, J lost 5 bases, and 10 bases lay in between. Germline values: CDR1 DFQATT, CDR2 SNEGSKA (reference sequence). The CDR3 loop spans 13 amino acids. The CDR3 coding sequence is TGCAGTGCTAGAGATTTTTTGGTATATGGCTACACCTTC. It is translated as CSARDFLVYGYTF.

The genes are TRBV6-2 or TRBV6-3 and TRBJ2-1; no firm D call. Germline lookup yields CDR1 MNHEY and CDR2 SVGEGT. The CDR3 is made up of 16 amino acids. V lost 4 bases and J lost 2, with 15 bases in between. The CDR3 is CASSSRTPSTYNEQFF. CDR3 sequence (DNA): TGTGCCAGCAGTTCGAGGACCCCGTCAACCTACAATGAGCAGTTCTTC.

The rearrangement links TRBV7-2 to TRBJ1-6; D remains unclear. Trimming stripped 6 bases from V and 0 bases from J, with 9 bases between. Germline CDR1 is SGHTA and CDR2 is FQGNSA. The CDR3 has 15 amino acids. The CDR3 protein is CASRAAASYNSPLHF. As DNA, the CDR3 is TGTGCCAGCAGAGCAGCCGCCTCCTATAATTCACCCCTCCACTTT.

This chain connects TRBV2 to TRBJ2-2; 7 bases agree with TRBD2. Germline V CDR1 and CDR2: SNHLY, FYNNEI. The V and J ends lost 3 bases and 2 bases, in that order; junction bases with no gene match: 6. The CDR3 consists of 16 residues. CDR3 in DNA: TGTGCCAGCAGTGAGAGAGCGGGACCTAACACCGGGGAGCTGTTTTTT. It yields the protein CASSERAGPNTGELFF.